This is a list of T cell receptor beta chains from one sample in a study of T cell responses to AZD1222 COVID-19 vaccine. TCRdb keeps only in-frame clones here, not all; method: immunoSEQ multiplex PCR. The table lists about 87,000 clones, about 90% of them singletons, with roughly 9.1% in the top ten. Source: peripheral blood, taken on day 0 of AZD1222 vaccination. These TCRs come from an adult in good health. The CDR3 runs from the conserved cysteine through the conserved F or W. D genes are given only for firm matches. Clone size is shown for a subset of rows, as once, few, many or a class of expanded clone.

v_gene,len,d_gene,j_gene,abundance,CDR3aa,CDR3nt
TRBV6-5,15,TRBD2,TRBJ2-7,-,CASSYFSGDGYEQYF,TGTGCCAGCAGTTACTTTAGCGGGGACGGATACGAGCAGTACTTC
TRBV29-1,14,-,TRBJ1-5,-,CSVVIGSGDQPQHF,TGCAGCGTTGTTATTGGGTCGGGGGATCAGCCCCAGCATTTT
TRBV29-1,15,-,TRBJ2-4,once,CSVSTVVSAKNIQYF,TGCAGCGTTTCGACAGTCGTTTCGGCCAAAAACATTCAGTACTTC
TRBV7-9,13,-,TRBJ1-1,-,CASSRVPRELVSF,TGTGCCAGCAGCCGAGTACCCAGGGAGTTGGTTTCCTTT
TRBV2,14,TRBD1,TRBJ1-2,-,CASRGGTAYRGYTF,TGTGCCAGCAGAGGTGGGACAGCATATCGGGGCTACACCTTC
TRBV6-5,14,-,TRBJ1-5,-,CASRTTEGNQPQHF,TGTGCCAGCAGGACGACAGAGGGCAATCAGCCCCAGCATTTT
TRBV5-1,11,-,TRBJ1-1,-,CASSLDSQAFF,TGCGCCAGCAGCTTGGACTCGCAAGCTTTCTTT
TRBV2,14,-,TRBJ2-7,-,CASSGGTSSYEQYF,TGTGCCAGCAGTGGGGGGACCTCCTCCTACGAGCAGTACTTC
TRBV12-3/TRBV12-4,13,TRBD1,TRBJ2-3,-,CASSRGWVDTQYF,TGTGCCAGCAGCAGGGGGTGGGTAGATACGCAGTATTTT
TRBV6-5,15,-,TRBJ1-4,-,CASSYRIPTNEKLFF,TGTGCCAGCAGTTACAGGATTCCCACTAATGAAAAACTGTTTTTT
TRBV5-4,15,TRBD2,TRBJ2-5,-,CASSTGGGGKETQYF,TGTGCCAGCAGCACGGGCGGGGGAGGGAAAGAGACCCAGTACTTC
TRBV27,18,-,TRBJ2-1,-,CASSLRLGALGIHNEQFF,TGTGCCAGCAGTCTCCGTCTGGGGGCGCTGGGGATTCACAATGAGCAGTTCTTC
TRBV6-5,15,-,TRBJ1-1,-,CASSYSYGTNTEAFF,TGTGCCAGCAGTTACTCTTACGGGACCAACACTGAAGCTTTCTTT
TRBV11-2,16,-,TRBJ2-3,-,CASSFLGGASTDTQYF,TGTGCCAGCAGTTTCCTAGGGGGTGCTAGCACAGATACGCAGTATTTT
TRBV18,18,-,TRBJ2-6,-,CASSPRTVWDSGANVLTF,TGTGCCAGCTCACCAAGGACAGTTTGGGACTCTGGGGCCAACGTCCTGACTTTC
TRBV11-2,17,-,TRBJ1-2,-,CASSLDGIQSRNYGYTF,TGTGCCAGCAGCTTAGACGGGATCCAATCCCGGAACTATGGCTACACCTTC
TRBV6-5,14,-,TRBJ1-5,-,CASRRDTTNQPQHF,TGTGCCAGCAGGAGGGACACCACCAATCAGCCCCAGCATTTT
TRBV7-8,14,-,TRBJ2-5,-,CASSLSSDQETQYF,TGTGCCAGCAGCCTCTCTTCGGACCAAGAGACCCAGTACTTC
TRBV7-2,13,-,TRBJ1-5,-,CASSLAGDQPQHF,TGTGCCAGCAGCTTGGCAGGAGATCAGCCCCAGCATTTT
TRBV6-2/TRBV6-3,13,TRBD1,TRBJ1-4,-,CASSYSGDRVLFF,TGTGCCAGCAGTTACTCCGGCGACAGGGTACTGTTTTTT
TRBV6-2/TRBV6-3,13,TRBD1,TRBJ1-2,-,CASSLGTDLVTTF,TGTGCCAGCAGCCTCGGGACAGACCTAGTGACTACCTTC
TRBV18,17,TRBD2,TRBJ2-5,-,CASSRTSGGAAGQTQYF,TGTGCCAGCTCACGGACTAGCGGGGGGGCCGCTGGACAGACCCAGTACTTC
TRBV15,14,TRBD1,TRBJ2-5,-,CATSTGQAGETQYF,TGTGCCACCAGCACCGGACAGGCCGGGGAGACCCAGTACTTC
TRBV11-2,14,TRBD1,TRBJ1-6,-,CASSQRGQNSPLHF,TGTGCCAGCAGCCAGAGGGGGCAGAATTCACCCCTCCACTTT
TRBV15,17,TRBD2,TRBJ2-4,-,CATSGSGGEGSKNIQYF,TGTGCCACCAGTGGTAGCGGGGGGGAAGGGTCCAAAAACATTCAGTACTTC
TRBV6-5,14,-,TRBJ2-2,-,CASLGVYRAGELFF,TGTGCCAGCCTGGGGGTTTATCGGGCCGGGGAGCTGTTTTTT
TRBV2,15,-,TRBJ1-4,-,CASSDPGTKTEKLFF,TGTGCCAGCAGTGACCCCGGGACTAAGACTGAAAAACTGTTTTTT
TRBV19,14,TRBD1,TRBJ1-1,-,CASKTDRGNTEAFF,TGTGCCAGTAAAACGGACAGGGGGAACACTGAAGCTTTCTTT
TRBV18,15,-,TRBJ2-3,-,CASSPAEIYTDTQYF,TGTGCCAGCTCACCGGCGGAAATTTACACAGATACGCAGTATTTT
TRBV9,15,TRBD2,TRBJ2-3,-,CASSVASGRTDTQYF,TGTGCCAGCAGCGTAGCTAGCGGACGCACAGATACGCAGTATTTT
TRBV18,13,-,TRBJ2-5,-,CASSATGIETQYF,TGTGCCAGCTCAGCCACAGGGATAGAGACCCAGTACTTC
TRBV7-8,16,-,TRBJ2-7,-,CASRQKRGSPNYEQYF,TGTGCCAGCAGGCAAAAACGGGGTTCGCCCAACTACGAGCAGTACTTC
TRBV6-6,21,-,TRBJ1-3,-,CASSRFVRTGPKTTSGNTIYF,TGTGCCAGCAGTCGTTTCGTTAGAACAGGGCCCAAAACAACCTCTGGAAACACCATATATTTT
TRBV7-9,12,-,TRBJ1-5,once,CASSWGHQPQHF,TGTGCCAGCAGCTGGGGGCATCAGCCCCAGCATTTT
TRBV5-6,13,-,TRBJ1-5,-,CASSPGVVQPQHF,TGTGCCAGCAGCCCAGGGGTTGTTCAGCCCCAGCATTTT
TRBV15,13,-,TRBJ1-1,-,CATSRDIYGEAFF,TGTGCCACCAGCAGAGATATTTACGGGGAAGCTTTCTTT
TRBV4-1,13,-,TRBJ1-5,once,CASSQDPGRQQHF,TGCGCCAGCAGCCAAGATCCTGGGCGGCAGCAGCATTTT